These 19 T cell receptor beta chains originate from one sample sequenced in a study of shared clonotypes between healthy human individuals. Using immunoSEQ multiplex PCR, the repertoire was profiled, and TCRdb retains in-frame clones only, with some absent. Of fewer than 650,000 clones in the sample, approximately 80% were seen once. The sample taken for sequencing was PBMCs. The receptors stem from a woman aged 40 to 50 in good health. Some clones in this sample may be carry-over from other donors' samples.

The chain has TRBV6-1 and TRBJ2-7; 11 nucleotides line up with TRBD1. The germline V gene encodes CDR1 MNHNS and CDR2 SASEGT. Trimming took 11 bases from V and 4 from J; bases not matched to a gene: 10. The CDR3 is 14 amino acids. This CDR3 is CASTGGTGGYEQYF. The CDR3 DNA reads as TGTGCCTCGACAGGAGGGACAGGGGGGTACGAGCAGTACTTC.

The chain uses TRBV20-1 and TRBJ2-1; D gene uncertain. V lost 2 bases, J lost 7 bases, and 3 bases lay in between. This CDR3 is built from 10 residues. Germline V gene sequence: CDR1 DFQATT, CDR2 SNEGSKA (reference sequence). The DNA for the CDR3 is TGCAGTGCTAGACGGAATGAGCAGTTCTTC. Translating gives CSARRNEQFF.

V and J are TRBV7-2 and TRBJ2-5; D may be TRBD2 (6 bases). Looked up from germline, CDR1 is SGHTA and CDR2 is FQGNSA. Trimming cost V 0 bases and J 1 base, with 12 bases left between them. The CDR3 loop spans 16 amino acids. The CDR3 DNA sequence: TGTGCCAGCAGCTTAGCCTGGCGGGGCGCCCAAGAGACCCAGTACTTC. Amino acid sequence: CASSLAWRGAQETQYF.

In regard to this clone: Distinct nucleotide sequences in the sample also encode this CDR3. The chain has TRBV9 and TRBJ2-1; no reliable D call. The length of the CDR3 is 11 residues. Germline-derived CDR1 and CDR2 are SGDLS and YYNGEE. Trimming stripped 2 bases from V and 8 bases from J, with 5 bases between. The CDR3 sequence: CASSVGYEQFF. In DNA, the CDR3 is TGTGCCAGCAGCGTTGGCTATGAGCAGTTCTTC. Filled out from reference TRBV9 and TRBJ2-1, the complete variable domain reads DSGVTQTPKHLITATGQRVTLRCSPRSGDLSVYWYQQSLDQGLQFLIQYYNGEERAKGNILERFSAQQFPDLHSELNLSSLELGDSALYFCASSVGYEQFFGPGTRLTVL.

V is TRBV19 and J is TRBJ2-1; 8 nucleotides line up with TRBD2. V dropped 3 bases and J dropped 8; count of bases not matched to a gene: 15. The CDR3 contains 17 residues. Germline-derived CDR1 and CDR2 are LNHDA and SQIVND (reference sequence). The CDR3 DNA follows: TGTGCCAGTAGTATTAACCCCAGACAGAGCGGGAGACATGAGCAGTTCTTC. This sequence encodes CASSINPRQSGRHEQFF.

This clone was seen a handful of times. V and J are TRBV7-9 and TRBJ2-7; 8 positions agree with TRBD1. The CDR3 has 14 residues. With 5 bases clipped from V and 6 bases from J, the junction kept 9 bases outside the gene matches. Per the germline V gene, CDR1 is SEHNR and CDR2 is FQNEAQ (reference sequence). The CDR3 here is CASSPRQGSGEQYF. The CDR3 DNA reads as TGTGCCAGCAGCCCAAGACAGGGGTCGGGCGAGCAGTACTTC.

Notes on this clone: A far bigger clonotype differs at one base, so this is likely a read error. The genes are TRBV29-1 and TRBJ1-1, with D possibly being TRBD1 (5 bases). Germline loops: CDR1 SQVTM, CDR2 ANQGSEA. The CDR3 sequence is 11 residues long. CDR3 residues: CSVAGNTKAFF. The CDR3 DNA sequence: TGCAGCGTTGCAGGGAACACTAAAGCTTTCTTT.

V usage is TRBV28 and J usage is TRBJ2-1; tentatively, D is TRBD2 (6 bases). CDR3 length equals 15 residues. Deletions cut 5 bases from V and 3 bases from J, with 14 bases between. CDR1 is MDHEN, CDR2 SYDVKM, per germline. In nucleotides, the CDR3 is TGTGCCAGCAGTACTACGGGAGACGTCTACAATGAGCAGTTCTTC. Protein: CASSTTGDVYNEQFF.

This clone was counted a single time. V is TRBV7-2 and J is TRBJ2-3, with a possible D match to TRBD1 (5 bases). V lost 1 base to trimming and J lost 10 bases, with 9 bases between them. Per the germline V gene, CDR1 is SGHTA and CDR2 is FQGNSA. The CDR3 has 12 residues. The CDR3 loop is CASSLVRGSQYF. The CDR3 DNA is TGTGCCAGCAGCTTAGTTAGGGGATCGCAGTATTTT.

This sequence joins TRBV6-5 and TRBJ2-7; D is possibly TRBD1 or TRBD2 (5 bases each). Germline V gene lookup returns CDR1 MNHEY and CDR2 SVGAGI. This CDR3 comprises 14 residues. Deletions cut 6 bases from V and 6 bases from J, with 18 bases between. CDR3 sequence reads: CASRTDWDGGEQYF. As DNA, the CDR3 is TGTGCCAGCAGGACGGACTGGGACGGAGGCGAGCAGTACTTC.

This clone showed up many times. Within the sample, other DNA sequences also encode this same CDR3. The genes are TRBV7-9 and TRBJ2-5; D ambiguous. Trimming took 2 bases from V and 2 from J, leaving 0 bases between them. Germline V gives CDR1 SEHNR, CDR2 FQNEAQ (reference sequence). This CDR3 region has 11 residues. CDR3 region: CASSLQETQYF. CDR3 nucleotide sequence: TGTGCCAGCAGCTTACAAGAGACCCAGTACTTC.

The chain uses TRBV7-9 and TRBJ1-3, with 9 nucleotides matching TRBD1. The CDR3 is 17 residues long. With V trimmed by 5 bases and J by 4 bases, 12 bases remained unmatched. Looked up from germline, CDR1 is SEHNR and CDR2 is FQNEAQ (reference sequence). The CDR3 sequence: CASSQGQGSTTGNTIYF. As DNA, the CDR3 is TGTGCCAGCAGCCAAGGACAGGGGAGTACTACCGGAAACACCATATATTTT.

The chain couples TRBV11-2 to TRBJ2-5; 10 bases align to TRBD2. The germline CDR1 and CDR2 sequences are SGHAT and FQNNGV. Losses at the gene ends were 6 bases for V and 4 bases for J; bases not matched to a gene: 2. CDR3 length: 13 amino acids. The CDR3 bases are TGTGCCAGCAGTCTAGCGGGAGCAGAGACCCAGTACTTC. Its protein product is CASSLAGAETQYF.

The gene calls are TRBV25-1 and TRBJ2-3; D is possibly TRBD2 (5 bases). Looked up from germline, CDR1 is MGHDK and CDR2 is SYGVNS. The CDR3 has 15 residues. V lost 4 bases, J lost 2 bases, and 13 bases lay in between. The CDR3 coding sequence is TGTGCCAGCAGTGCGAAACTAGGGTCCACAGATACGCAGTATTTT. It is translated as CASSAKLGSTDTQYF.

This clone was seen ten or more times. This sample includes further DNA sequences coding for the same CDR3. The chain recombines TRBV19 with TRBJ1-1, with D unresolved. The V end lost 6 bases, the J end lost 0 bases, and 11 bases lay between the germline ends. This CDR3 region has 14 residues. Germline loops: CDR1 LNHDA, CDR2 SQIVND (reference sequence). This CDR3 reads CASREERMNTEAFF. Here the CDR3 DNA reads TGTGCCAGTAGAGAGGAGCGAATGAACACTGAAGCTTTCTTT.

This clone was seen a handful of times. The CDR3 bases are TGTGCCAGTAGTATTCAGGGTTTAAGGCAGCCCCAGCATTTT. Translated: CASSIQGLRQPQHF. The J gene is TRBJ1-5, the V gene TRBV19, with TRBD1 as a possible D gene (5 bases). Germline CDR1 is LNHDA and CDR2 is SQIVND (reference sequence). This CDR3 contains 14 residues. Trimming pared 3 bases from V and 7 bases from J, leaving 13 bases between. Full variable domain (remainder filled in from reference TRBV19 and TRBJ1-5): DGGITQSPKYLFRKEGQNVTLSCEQNLNHDAMYWYRQDPGQGLRLIYYSQIVNDFQKGDIAEGYSVSREKKESFPLTVTSAQKNPTAFYLCASSIQGLRQPQHFGDGTRLSIL.

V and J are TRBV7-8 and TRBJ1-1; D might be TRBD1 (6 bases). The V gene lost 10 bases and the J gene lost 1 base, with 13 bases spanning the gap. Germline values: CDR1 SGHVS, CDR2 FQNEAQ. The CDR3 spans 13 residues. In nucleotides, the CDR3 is TGTGCCATTCGGGGGCGAGCGAACACTGAAGCTTTCTTT. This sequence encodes CAIRGRANTEAFF.

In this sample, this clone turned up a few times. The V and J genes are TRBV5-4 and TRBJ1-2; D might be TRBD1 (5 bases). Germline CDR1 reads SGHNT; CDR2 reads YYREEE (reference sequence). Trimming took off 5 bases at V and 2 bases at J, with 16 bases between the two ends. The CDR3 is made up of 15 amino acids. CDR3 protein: CASRPGSRDNYGYTF. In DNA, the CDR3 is TGTGCCAGCAGACCGGGGAGCAGGGACAACTATGGCTACACCTTC. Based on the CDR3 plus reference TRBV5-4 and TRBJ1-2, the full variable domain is ETGVTQSPTHLIKTRGQQVTLRCSSQSGHNTVSWYQQALGQGPQFIFQYYREEENGRGNFPPRFSGLQFPNYSSELNVNALELDDSALYLCASRPGSRDNYGYTFGSGTRLTVV.

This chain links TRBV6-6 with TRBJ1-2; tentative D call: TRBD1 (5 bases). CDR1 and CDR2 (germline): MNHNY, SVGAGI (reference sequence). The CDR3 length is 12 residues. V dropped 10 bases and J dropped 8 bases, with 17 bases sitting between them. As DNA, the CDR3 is TGTGCCACCTCCCACCTTAGGGACGGCTACACCTTC. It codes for CATSHLRDGYTF.